Below are 17 T cell receptor beta chains sequenced from a single sample in a study of blood T cell repertoires in COVID-19. Produced via immunoSEQ multiplex PCR; TCRdb's table is partial and in-frame only. This repertoire shows about 180,000 clones, around 80% found once; its top ten account for about 7%. The sequenced sample was peripheral blood. The receptors derive from a man between 65 and 85 years old with active or convalescent COVID-19.

About this clone: This sample also contains other DNA sequences that code for the same CDR3. V and J are TRBV12-5 and TRBJ2-1, with 9 bases fitting TRBD1. V was clipped by 1 base and J by 3 bases; unmatched bases: 1. Germline V CDR1 and CDR2: LGHNT, FRNRAP. The CDR3 contains 15 residues. The CDR3 sequence is CASGLGQGDYNEQFF. CDR3 nucleotides: TGTGCTAGTGGTTTGGGACAGGGGGACTACAATGAGCAGTTCTTC.

This chain joins TRBV7-9 and TRBJ1-1; 8 bases are a match to TRBD1. The CDR3 is 13 residues long. Germline loops: CDR1 SEHNR, CDR2 FQNEAQ (reference sequence). With 3 bases clipped from V and 5 bases from J, the junction kept 2 bases outside the gene matches. The CDR3 loop is CASSFTGGTEAFF. The CDR3 DNA is TGTGCCAGCAGCTTCACAGGGGGTACTGAAGCTTTCTTT.

This chain links TRBV3-1 (or the pseudogene TRBV3-2) with TRBJ2-1; 8 positions agree with TRBD2. Trimming took 4 bases from V and 9 from J; bases not matched to a gene: 8. In germline, CDR1 is LGHDT, CDR2 YNNKEL (reference sequence). CDR3 length: 14 amino acids. The DNA for the CDR3 is TGTGCCAGCAGCCGCAGGACTAGCAGGTCTGAGCAGTTCTTC. It encodes CASSRRTSRSEQFF.

V usage is TRBV19 and J usage is TRBJ1-5, with 8 nucleotides matching TRBD1. V trimming: 4 bases; J trimming: 3 bases; junction bases outside the gene matches: 5. The length of the CDR3 is 15 residues. Germline V gene lookup returns CDR1 LNHDA and CDR2 SQIVND (reference sequence). CDR3 protein: CASSRVQGVNQPQHF. The CDR3 nucleotides are TGTGCCAGTAGTAGGGTACAGGGGGTCAATCAGCCCCAGCATTTT.

V gene TRBV7-9 combines with J gene TRBJ1-2; possible D gene TRBD1, 5 bases. V was clipped by 3 bases and J by 7 bases, with 12 bases between them. Germline CDR1 SEHNR, CDR2 FQNEAQ (reference sequence). This CDR3 is built from 13 residues. In DNA, the CDR3 is TGTGCCAGCAGCTTTAACGGGGGGGTTGGCTACACCTTC. Encoded protein: CASSFNGGVGYTF. The full variable domain, its missing parts supplied by reference TRBV7-9 and TRBJ1-2, is DTGVSQNPRHKITKRGQNVTFRCDPISEHNRLYWYRQTLGQGPEFLTYFQNEAQLEKSRLLSDRFSAERPKGSFSTLEIQRTEQGDSAMYLCASSFNGGVGYTFGSGTRLTVV.

V is TRBV7-8 and J is TRBJ2-3, with TRBD1 matching over 9 bases. V lost 5 bases, J lost 1 base, and 4 bases stayed unmatched. Germline CDR1 is SGHVS and CDR2 is FQNEAQ. CDR3 length: 15 amino acids. CDR3 sequence (DNA): TGTGCCAGCAGCCCGCGGACAGGGGGCACAGATACGCAGTATTTT. This gives the protein CASSPRTGGTDTQYF.

This clone has just a few counts. This chain joins TRBV7-8 and TRBJ1-4; D gene ambiguous. Germline CDR1 reads SGHVS; CDR2 reads FQNEAQ. The V gene lost 1 base and the J gene lost 9 bases, with 6 bases spanning the gap. The CDR3 is 12 amino acids. This CDR3 is CASSLVSQKLFF. CDR3 nucleotides: TGTGCCAGCAGCTTAGTATCCCAAAAACTGTTTTTT. Supplemented by reference TRBV7-8 and TRBJ1-4, the full variable domain reads GAGVSQSPRYKVAKRGQDVALRCDPISGHVSLFWYQQALGQGPEFLTYFQNEAQLDKSGLPSDRFFAERPEGSVSTLKIQRTQQEDSAVYLCASSLVSQKLFFGSGTQLSVL.

This chain connects TRBV11-3 to TRBJ2-2, with 7 nucleotides matching TRBD2. Germline V gene data show CDR1 as SGHNT and CDR2 as YENEEA. This CDR3 has 16 amino acids. V was pared by 5 bases and J by 2 bases, with 8 bases of the junction left unmatched. This CDR3 reads CASSGGASGNTGELFF. The CDR3 DNA follows: TGTGCCAGCAGCGGGGGAGCTAGCGGTAACACCGGGGAGCTGTTTTTT.

This clone was picked up a small number of times. The chain combines TRBV6-1 with TRBJ2-7; TRBD2 aligns across 11 bases. Per the germline V gene, CDR1 is MNHNS and CDR2 is SASEGT. Losses at the gene ends were 0 bases for V and 3 bases for J; bases not matched to a gene: 1. The CDR3 sequence is 15 residues long. CDR3 protein: CASSEALAGVYEQYF. CDR3 nucleotide sequence: TGTGCCAGCAGTGAAGCACTAGCGGGAGTCTACGAGCAGTACTTC.

In this sample, this clone turned up a few times. The chain carries TRBV7-7 and TRBJ1-4; 7 bases are shared with TRBD1. There are 15 residues in the CDR3. Germline loops: CDR1 SSHAT, CDR2 FNYEAQ (reference sequence). Trimming at V came to 3 bases and at J to 5 bases, leaving 6 bases not matched to a gene. The CDR3 loop reads CASSFRQGRNEKLFF. The CDR3 DNA sequence: TGTGCCAGCAGCTTCAGACAGGGCCGCAATGAAAAACTGTTTTTT. Full variable domain (remainder filled in from reference TRBV7-7 and TRBJ1-4): GAGVSQSPRYKVTKRGQDVTLRCDPISSHATLYWYQQALGQGPEFLTYFNYEAQPDKSGLPSDRFSAERPEGSISTLTIQRTEQRDSAMYRCASSFRQGRNEKLFFGSGTQLSVL.

This chain connects TRBV5-5 to TRBJ1-4; possibly TRBD1 for D (6 bases). Germline-derived CDR1 and CDR2 are SGHKS and YYEKEE (reference sequence). V was cut by 3 bases and J by 3 bases, with 15 bases left in between. The CDR3 loop spans 16 amino acids. The CDR3 sequence is CASSSHPDRANEKLFF. The CDR3 region has the DNA TGTGCCAGCAGCTCCCACCCGGACAGAGCTAATGAAAAACTGTTTTTT.

This clone was observed a handful of times. The chain is built from TRBV28 and TRBJ2-1; 9 nucleotides align to TRBD2. The germline V gene has CDR1 MDHEN and CDR2 SYDVKM. V dropped 5 bases and J dropped 0; count of bases not matched to a gene: 11. The CDR3 runs 18 residues. CDR3 sequence: CASSPYSGTSTSYNEQFF. The CDR3, as DNA: TGTGCCAGCAGTCCCTATTCGGGGACTAGCACCTCCTACAATGAGCAGTTCTTC.

This clone has just a few counts. The V gene is TRBV6-6, the J gene TRBJ2-7, with D maybe TRBD1 (6 bases). The V end was cut by 0 bases, the J end by 7 bases, with 13 bases between. CDR3 size: 14 residues. Germline V gene data show CDR1 as MNHNY and CDR2 as SVGAGI (reference sequence). CDR3 residues: CASSYSRTVGEQYF. The CDR3 DNA reads as TGTGCCAGCAGTTACTCGAGGACAGTGGGGGAGCAGTACTTC.

V gene TRBV6-2 or TRBV6-3 combines with J gene TRBJ2-7, with D perhaps TRBD1 (6 bases). Germline CDR1 MNHEY, CDR2 SVGEGT. The length of the CDR3 is 15 residues. The V end lost 6 bases, the J end lost 2 bases, and 17 bases lay between the germline ends. CDR3 region: CASSDEQGFTYEQYF. CDR3 DNA: TGTGCCAGCAGCGACGAACAGGGTTTTACCTACGAGCAGTACTTC.

The V gene is TRBV30, the J gene TRBJ1-2, with D perhaps TRBD1 (6 bases). The CDR3 length is 13 residues. The germline CDR1 and CDR2 sequences are GTSNPN and SVGIG (reference sequence). Trimming pared 3 bases from V and 7 bases from J, leaving 15 bases between. This CDR3 is CAWSRDTDIGYTF. Here the CDR3 DNA reads TGTGCCTGGAGCCGGGACACGGACATTGGCTACACCTTC. Full variable domain (missing parts from reference TRBV30 and TRBJ1-2): SQTIHQWPATLVQPVGSPLSLECTVEGTSNPNLYWYRQAAGRGLQLLFYSVGIGQISSEVPQNLSASRPQDRQFILSSKKLLLSDSGFYLCAWSRDTDIGYTFGSGTRLTVV.

V is TRBV4-3 and J is TRBJ2-7; 8 bases agree with TRBD1. The CDR3 sequence is 17 residues long. The junction had 10 bases not matched to a gene; V was cut back by 0 bases and J by 3 bases. Germline CDR1 LGHNA, CDR2 YSLEER. In nucleotides, the CDR3 is TGCGCCAGCAGCCAAGATGGCCGAGGGACAGGCTTCTACGAGCAGTACTTC. Protein product: CASSQDGRGTGFYEQYF.

The J gene is TRBJ2-3, the V gene TRBV29-1, with a weak D call TRBD2 (5 bases). The CDR3 covers 13 residues. The V end was cut by 4 bases, the J end by 2 bases, with 10 bases between. Germline CDR1 reads SQVTM; CDR2 reads ANQGSEA. CDR3 residues: CSVAVGLTDTQYF. For the CDR3, the DNA is TGCAGCGTTGCGGTCGGACTCACAGATACGCAGTATTTT.